These 3 T cell receptor beta chains were sequenced from one sample in a study of OX40 agonist ivuxolimab in advanced cancers. Libraries were prepared by immunoSEQ multiplex PCR; TCRdb keeps only in-frame clonotypes and omits some of them. The table includes about 76,000 clones, over 80% detected once. Sequenced here: CD4+ or CD8+ T cells sorted from blood, sampled in a trial of the OX40 agonist ivuxolimab. The source is an adult with an advanced solid tumor such as melanoma, head and neck, liver or kidney cancer.

This clone was seen once. The chain employs TRBV5-4 and TRBJ1-2; no clear D gene. The CDR3 loop spans 13 amino acids. V was pared by 4 bases and J by 4 bases, with 11 bases between. Germline V CDR1 and CDR2: SGHNT, YYREEE (reference sequence). The CDR3 loop reads CASSPSFGYGYTF. The CDR3 DNA reads TGTGCCAGCAGCCCATCTTTCGGCTATGGCTACACCTTC.

On this clone: One junction end disagrees with the germline gene, perhaps due to a read error. The chain uses TRBV4-3 and TRBJ1-1; D ambiguous. Germline V gene lookup returns CDR1 LGHNA and CDR2 YSLEER. The CDR3 contains 12 residues. The CDR3 bases are TGCGCCAGCGGCCATATGAACACTGAAGCTTTCTTT. It specifies CASGHMNTEAFF.

The J gene is TRBJ1-4, the V gene TRBV19; TRBD1 matches at 8 bases. Losses at the gene ends were 9 bases for V and 8 bases for J; bases not matched to a gene: 8. Germline V gene lookup returns CDR1 LNHDA and CDR2 SQIVND (reference sequence). The CDR3 loop spans 13 amino acids. CDR3 sequence: CASRTGIGEKLFF. In DNA, the CDR3 is TGTGCCAGCCGGACAGGGATCGGGGAAAAACTGTTTTTT.